Below, one TCR beta chain is given with its context. Antigen specificity is unknown. The data were taken from a study of shared clonotypes between healthy human individuals. Points from the study as a whole: Relative to their counterparts shared across all four donors, non-shared clonotypes exhibited diminished generation probabilities. An expected dependence of interdonor clonotype sharing on sequencing depth was noted.

Everyone who donated was a Caucasian adult who lived in Nashville, Tennessee. Both subsets, CD45RA+ naive and CD45RA-negative memory, were split from the CD4+ cells. The table came from immunoSEQ multiplex PCR; TCRdb's copy has only in-frame clones and leaves some out. This sample has 2,500,000 or so clones, with approximately 90% found just once. Per the germline V gene, CDR1 is SNHLY and CDR2 is FYNNEI. The germline V and J ends were trimmed by 0 bases and 2 bases, with 22 bases remaining between them. The CDR3 has 19 residues. Specimen: naive CD4+ T cells from PBMCs. The subset denotes: CD45RA+ positively selected. This chain uses TRBV2 with TRBJ1-2; the D is unclear. This receptor was obtained from a man between 18 and 35 years old in good health. Some clones in this sample may be carry-over from other donors' samples. The CDR3, as DNA: TGTGCCAGCAGTGAAGCGCTTCTAAGGCGGGTAGTCTTAAACTATGGCTACACCTTC. Protein: CASSEALLRRVVLNYGYTF. The complete variable domain, with remaining parts taken from reference TRBV2 and TRBJ1-2, reads EPEVTQTPSHQVTQMGQEVILRCVPISNHLYFYWYRQILGQKVEFLVSFYNNEISEKSEIFDDQFSVERPDGSNFTLKIRSTKLEDSAMYFCASSEALLRRVVLNYGYTFGSGTRLTVV.